This section outlines one TCR beta chain sequence together with its context. This clone's antigen is unknown. No base quality values were provided; no much bigger clone lies one nucleotide off. The library relied on multiplex PCR. Sequencing instrument: Illumina HiSeq 4000. CDR3 regions were amplified by Arm-PCR with iRepertoire HTBI primers to construct TCR beta libraries. Before sequencing, the PCR products went through gel purification. The authors' analysis ran thus. Gene usage analysis of CDR3 amino acid clonotypes used the 60 to 75 TRBV and 14 to 15 TRBJ segments found across samples. COPE and FqMerger were used to merge the filtered high-quality paired reads into contigs. BLAST was used to align contigs to the IMGT TRBV, TRBD and TRBJ reference genes, and CDR3 was defined following IMGT. Clonotypes above 0.1% frequency were classified as highly expanded clones. Shannon entropy was used to measure repertoire diversity, and the Gini coefficient was used to measure V-J evenness. A clonotype was considered public if more than one individual shared it. The public reads were reanalyzed by TCRdb: fastp trimming at Q25, MiXCR alignment, in-frame beta chains only. Entries that share a CDR3 protein sequence are merged under the most common genes and DNA. The V and J calls, along with clone size, are taken from TCRdb and not from the paper's own processing. The sample records about 360,000 distinct CDR3 sequences, around 15% of which are singletons. The ten largest account for around 20% of the sample.

CDR1 and CDR2 are read off the germline V gene as MNHEY and SVGEGT. The CDR3 covers 14 residues, taking in both the cysteine and the phenylalanine. CDR3 DNA is the only sequence kept; it has 42 bases, read in frame from the first base. V lost 6 bases and J lost 2 bases; the stretch between them is 11 bases long. The record originates from a study of regulatory T cells in long-lasting Graves disease listed by TCRdb under 2021. Study-level background: In the newly diagnosed Graves' disease group, patients had been taking antithyroid drugs for less than 3 months. TCR sequencing covered approximately 13 persistent and some 20 newly diagnosed Graves' disease patients, about 35 samples in total. Peripheral blood TCR sequencing and RNA sequencing compared persistent Graves' disease patients with newly diagnosed Graves' disease patients. The study was registered as a clinical trial and conducted in China. The full study reports these points: Compared with newly diagnosed patients, persistent Graves' disease patients had lower TCR Shannon entropy and fewer highly expanded clones, which suggests clonal expansion. Only the TCR beta chain was sequenced and analyzed. Persistent patients shared more public clonotypes among themselves (around 2,500) than newly diagnosed patients did (approximately 900). Persistent disease showed preferential use of TRBV28, TRBJ1-2 and TRBJ2-5, whereas newly diagnosed disease favored TRBV20-1 and TRBJ2-1. The study examined only peripheral blood because the primary lesion, thyroid tissue, could not be accessed. The authors acknowledged the small sample size as a limitation that may reduce accuracy.

The time point label of this sample denotes: newly diagnosed GD, antithyroid drugs for less than 3 months. For both TCR sequencing and RNA sequencing, RNA was extracted from PBMCs in TRIzol. The diagnosis of Graves' disease followed American Thyroid Association guidelines. The patients came from an endocrinology department in Xi'an, China. Each patient gave approximately 10 milliliters of peripheral blood, collected in an EDTA anticoagulant tube. Ficoll Paque Plus density gradient separation was used to isolate PBMCs, and no further T cell sorting was done. An Agilent 2100 Bioanalyzer and agarose gel were used to check RNA quality, while a NanoDrop 2000 measured RNA concentration. The data were also submitted as part of a second study, on T cells in Graves' hyperthyroidism and ophthalmopathy. The other study reports the following: A patient counted as having stable Graves' hyperthyroidism if no progression to ophthalmopathy occurred over 18 months of follow-up. Hyperthyroidism patients were newly diagnosed, had a disease duration of under 2 months, and were aged 18 to 65 years. Patients with uncontrolled infections, other autoimmune diseases, pregnancy or lactation were excluded. Diagnoses relied on clinical symptoms, serum thyroxine and TRAb, thyroid ultrasound and orbital computed tomography. A first-round RT-PCR of the TCR CDR3 used the HTBI primer set with the Qiagen OneStep RT-PCR kit. Most expanded thyroid clonotypes (frequency above 0.001) were also found in blood, which suggests that blood repertoires may mirror thyroid immune responses. A model built on a 13 V-J signature distinguished ophthalmopathy from stable hyperthyroidism, reaching 85% to 90% sensitivity and about 81% specificity in cross-validation and 80%/75% in testing. In validation, the model predicted progression to ophthalmopathy a median of roughly 6.5 months before onset, with about 70% sensitivity and about 72% specificity. A discovery cohort of about 100 patients, about 40 with Graves' ophthalmopathy and approximately 60 with stable Graves' hyperthyroidism, was used to find distinguishing TCR V-J signatures. Prospective prediction of ophthalmopathy was tested in an independent validation cohort of about 19 hyperthyroidism patients and 15 to 17 patients who later progressed to ophthalmopathy. The approximately 97 discovery patients were randomly divided into training and test sets at a 7:3 ratio. In about 6 Graves' hyperthyroidism patients, the study also compared T-cell repertoires from thyroid tissue with T-cell repertoires from blood. After sampling, hyperthyroidism patients received methimazole starting at 30 mg daily, and ophthalmopathy patients received high-dose intravenous methylprednisolone. Libraries were constructed in a second round of multiplex PCR, after which size selection and purification were carried out. Sequencing of the libraries was done on an Illumina HiSeq2000 using paired-end 100 bp reads. SOAPnuke was used to process the raw data, removing reads that contained adapters or uncalled bases, had a mean Phred below 15, or lacked an exact match to the constant primer or identifier. COPE v1.2.5 was used to merge high-quality paired reads, and clonotypes were defined as unique nucleotide sequences. MiTCR v1.1 was used to align clonotypes to the IMGT TRBV, TRBD and TRBJ reference segments. Only V-J combinations with frequency above 0.0001, covering roughly 99% of repertoires, were analysed. A TCS score was defined as the ratio between F50 (clonal expansion) and ExV (chaos), using BLOSUM62-based TCRdist between CDR3 peptides within each V-J. Welch's t-statistics and random forest reduced several hundred V-J features to roughly 13, which were used in a naive Bayes classifier (R e1071). Sample size was not statistically predetermined, and investigators were not blinded to group allocation. The paper describes TCR Vbeta CDR3 sequencing of around 130 peripheral blood samples, made up of under 50 ophthalmopathy patients, roughly 72 hyperthyroidism patients and 17 progressor patients.

This TCR derives from a woman between 18 and 30 years old with Graves disease. Donor details come from another sample of the same person, matched by shared clones. The sequencing here drew on peripheral blood mononuclear cells (PBMCs), taken at new diagnosis, from a patient treated with antithyroid drugs. The sequence links TRBV6-2 or TRBV6-3 to TRBJ1-3, with the identity of the D gene unclear. The nucleotide sequence is TGTGCCAGCAGCCCCATGAGCCCTGGAAACACCATATATTTT. Its protein product is CASSPMSPGNTIYF.